Listed here are 32 T cell receptor beta chains from one sample, sequenced in a study of blood T cell repertoires in COVID-19. TCRdb keeps only in-frame clones here, not all; method: immunoSEQ multiplex PCR. The sample shows 63,000 or so clones, more than 70% of them seen only once. Sequencing was done on a sample of peripheral blood. The receptor set was obtained from a human donor in a cohort sampled during active COVID-19.

The DNA of the CDR3 is TGTGCCACCAGTGATTCGGGACTAGCGGGAGAGGTACCCAATGAGCAGTTCTTC. This encodes CATSDSGLAGEVPNEQFF. The chain joins TRBV24-1 to TRBJ2-1; TRBD2 agrees at 14 bases. The germline V gene encodes CDR1 KGHDR and CDR2 SFDVKD. Germline trimming cut 2 bases from V and 6 bases from J; bases unmatched to any gene: 8. The CDR3 runs 18 residues.

The chain links TRBV2 to TRBJ2-5; maybe TRBD2 (5 bases). The length of the CDR3 is 15 residues. Deletions cut 1 base from V and 5 bases from J, with 14 bases between. The germline V gene has CDR1 SNHLY and CDR2 FYNNEI. CDR3 protein: CASSEGGYLLETQYF. The CDR3 DNA reads as TGTGCCAGCAGTGAAGGCGGGTATTTGTTGGAGACCCAGTACTTC.

The chain is built from TRBV27 and TRBJ2-1; maybe TRBD2 (5 bases). V lost 3 bases, J lost 6 bases, and 12 bases lay in between. Germline CDR1 MNHEY, CDR2 SMNVEV (reference sequence). The CDR3 spans 14 residues. The DNA for the CDR3 is TGTGCCAGCAGTTTCGGGGTTGTGGGCAATGAGCAGTTCTTC. This encodes CASSFGVVGNEQFF.

The rearrangement joins TRBV4-2 to TRBJ2-2; the match to TRBD1 covers 8 bases. CDR1 LGHNA and CDR2 YNFKEQ come from the germline V gene. This CDR3 has 16 amino acids. Trimming at V came to 4 bases and at J to 5 bases, leaving 9 bases not matched to a gene. The CDR3 protein is CASSPYQTGETGELFF. CDR3 DNA: TGTGCCAGCAGCCCTTACCAGACAGGGGAAACCGGGGAGCTGTTTTTT.

This chain joins TRBV19 and TRBJ2-7; D is ambiguous. V lost 4 bases and J 4 bases, leaving 5 bases between the germline ends. The CDR3 loop spans 11 amino acids. Germline CDR1 is LNHDA and CDR2 is SQIVND (reference sequence). This CDR3 reads CASSTTYEQYF. The CDR3 nucleotides read TGTGCCAGTAGTACGACTTACGAGCAGTACTTC.

V gene TRBV24-1 combines with J gene TRBJ2-5; 9 bases map to TRBD1. Germline values: CDR1 KGHDR, CDR2 SFDVKD. The CDR3 loop spans 14 amino acids. The ends lost 4 bases at V and 5 bases at J; junction bases unmatched: 4. The DNA of the CDR3 is TGTGCCACCAGTGAGCCTGACAGGGGGGAGACCCAGTACTTC. Its translation is CATSEPDRGETQYF.

This sequence joins TRBV5-1 and TRBJ1-4, with D maybe TRBD1 (5 bases). Germline CDR1 and CDR2: SGHRS and YFSETQ. This CDR3 comprises 13 residues. V dropped 0 bases and J dropped 8 bases, with 8 bases sitting between them. This chain's CDR3 is CASSLEGIEKLFF. The CDR3 region has the DNA TGCGCCAGCAGCTTGGAGGGGATAGAAAAACTGTTTTTT.

This clone has a single count. The V gene is TRBV18, the J gene TRBJ2-7; 9 bases line up with TRBD1. In germline, CDR1 is KGHSH, CDR2 LQKENI. This CDR3 comprises 15 residues. The J segment lost 3 bases and the V segment lost 8 bases, leaving 11 bases of the junction unmatched. This chain's CDR3 is CASSLWGTGIYEQYF. Here the CDR3 DNA reads TGTGCCAGCAGCTTGTGGGGGACAGGGATCTACGAGCAGTACTTC.

V gene TRBV28 combines with J gene TRBJ1-5; weak D call: TRBD1 (6 bases). In germline, CDR1 is MDHEN, CDR2 SYDVKM. The CDR3 contains 14 residues. V shed 2 bases and J shed 6 bases, with 11 bases lying between them. The CDR3 loop is CASSLQGRFQPQHF. The CDR3 region has the DNA TGTGCCAGCAGTTTACAGGGGAGATTTCAGCCCCAGCATTTT.

The chain recombines TRBV29-1 with TRBJ2-5, with 7 bases matching TRBD1. CDR3 length: 13 amino acids. CDR1 is SQVTM and CDR2 is ANQGSEA in the germline V gene. The J segment lost 2 bases and the V segment lost 5 bases, leaving 5 bases of the junction unmatched. Here the CDR3 DNA reads TGCAGCGTTAGGACAGGCGTTCAAGAGACCCAGTACTTC. It codes for CSVRTGVQETQYF. Based on the CDR3 plus reference TRBV29-1 and TRBJ2-5, the full variable domain is SAVISQKPSRDICQRGTSLTIQCQVDSQVTMMFWYRQQPGQSLTLIATANQGSEATYESGFVIDKFPISRPNLTFSTLTVSNMSPEDSSIYLCSVRTGVQETQYFGPGTRLLVL.

The gene calls are TRBV2 and TRBJ2-3; possible D gene TRBD1, 5 bases. Germline CDR1 SNHLY, CDR2 FYNNEI. This CDR3 region has 15 residues. V was cut by 5 bases and J by 1 base, with 13 bases left in between. As DNA, the CDR3 is TGTGCCAGCAGTTTGGGGCGCGGAGGCACAGATACGCAGTATTTT. It yields the protein CASSLGRGGTDTQYF.

This chain connects TRBV11-1 to TRBJ2-3; TRBD2 aligns across 7 bases. Germline CDR1 is SGHAT and CDR2 is FQDESV (reference sequence). CDR3 length equals 13 residues. V dropped 5 bases and J dropped 8; count of bases not matched to a gene: 7. DNA of the CDR3: TGTGCCAGCAGCCTTGGGACGGGGGGTACGCAGTATTTT. It codes for CASSLGTGGTQYF.

V is TRBV18 and J is TRBJ1-4; TRBD1 aligns across 7 bases. The ends lost 6 bases at V and 4 bases at J; junction bases unmatched: 5. The CDR3 consists of 14 residues. The germline CDR1 and CDR2 sequences are KGHSH and LQKENI. This CDR3 is CASSPGQNNEKLFF. CDR3 DNA sequence: TGTGCCAGCTCCCCGGGACAGAATAATGAAAAACTGTTTTTT.

This chain uses TRBV11-3 with TRBJ2-1, with D perhaps TRBD2 (6 bases). The germline gives CDR1 SGHNT, CDR2 YENEEA. V shed 7 bases and J shed 7 bases, with 14 bases lying between them. This CDR3 is built from 13 residues. This chain's CDR3 is CASTPDYLNEQFF. In DNA form, the CDR3 reads TGTGCCAGCACCCCGGACTATTTGAATGAGCAGTTCTTC.

The V and J genes are TRBV11-2 and TRBJ2-7; 8 bases agree with TRBD2. The CDR3 has 14 amino acids. V dropped 5 bases and J dropped 5; count of bases not matched to a gene: 8. Germline V gene lookup returns CDR1 SGHAT and CDR2 FQNNGV. The CDR3: CASSPSGSGNEQYF. CDR3 DNA sequence: TGTGCCAGCAGCCCAAGCGGGAGTGGAAACGAGCAGTACTTC.

The chain has TRBV7-2 and TRBJ2-1; D perhaps matches TRBD2 (6 bases). The germline V gene has CDR1 SGHTA and CDR2 FQGNSA. The V end was cut by 0 bases, the J end by 8 bases, with 17 bases between. The CDR3 totals 16 residues. CDR3 sequence reads: CASSLAPGAGRYEQFF. CDR3 bases: TGTGCCAGCAGCTTAGCGCCGGGAGCGGGTAGGTATGAGCAGTTCTTC.

This chain connects TRBV24-1 to TRBJ1-5; 9 bases are shared with TRBD1. The CDR3 is 16 amino acids. Losses at the gene ends were 2 bases for V and 9 bases for J; bases not matched to a gene: 10. The germline CDR1 and CDR2 sequences are KGHDR and SFDVKD. The CDR3 nucleotides are TGTGCCACCAGTGATTCCGGGACAGGGCCGAAGGGGCCCCAGCATTTT. It is translated as CATSDSGTGPKGPQHF.

CDR3 loop: CASSHPTEGGGEYTQYF. The DNA of the CDR3 is TGTGCCAGCAGCCACCCCACCGAGGGAGGGGGTGAATATACGCAGTATTTT. V usage is TRBV11-3 and J usage is TRBJ2-3; perhaps TRBD2 as D (7 bases). Deletions cut 5 bases from V and 7 bases from J, with 25 bases between. The length of the CDR3 is 17 residues. Per germline, CDR1 SGHNT and CDR2 YENEEA. The full variable domain, completed using reference TRBV11-3 and TRBJ2-3, is EAGVVQSPRYKIIEKKQPVAFWCNPISGHNTLYWYLQNLGQGPELLIRYENEEAVDDSQLPKDRFSAERLKGVDSTLKIQPAELGDSAVYLCASSHPTEGGGEYTQYFGPGTRLTVL.

V usage is TRBV5-4 and J usage is TRBJ1-4; TRBD1 is a possible D gene (5 bases). The germline V and J ends were trimmed by 1 base and 3 bases, with 7 bases remaining between them. CDR1 is SGHNT, CDR2 YYREEE, per germline (reference sequence). The CDR3 has 14 amino acids. CDR3 region: CASSLTGSNEKLFF. In nucleotides, the CDR3 is TGTGCCAGCAGCTTGACAGGTTCTAATGAAAAACTGTTTTTT. Using reference TRBV5-4 and TRBJ1-4 for the parts outside the CDR3, the full variable domain is ETGVTQSPTHLIKTRGQQVTLRCSSQSGHNTVSWYQQALGQGPQFIFQYYREEENGRGNFPPRFSGLQFPNYSSELNVNALELDDSALYLCASSLTGSNEKLFFGSGTQLSVL.

As DNA, the CDR3 is TGTGCCAGCAACGGACAGGGAGAGAACACTGAAGCTTTCTTT. The encoded protein is CASNGQGENTEAFF. The V gene is TRBV6-6, the J gene TRBJ1-1; 8 bases are shared with TRBD1. The trim removed 7 bases at V and 1 base at J, leaving 5 bases unmatched. The CDR3 loop spans 14 amino acids. Looked up from germline, CDR1 is MNHNY and CDR2 is SVGAGI (reference sequence).

This chain links TRBV10-3 with TRBJ2-3; TRBD1 might be the D (6 bases). Trimming left V 6 bases short and J 2 bases short, with 12 bases between. The CDR3 is 14 amino acids. CDR1 is ENHRY, CDR2 SYGVKD, per germline. DNA of the CDR3: TGTGCCATCAGATACTCAGGGGACACAGATACGCAGTATTTT. Translated, it gives CAIRYSGDTDTQYF.

V usage is TRBV6-2 or TRBV6-3 and J usage is TRBJ2-5; 7 bases agree with TRBD1. V gave up 6 bases and J gave up 2 bases; unmatched junction bases: 9. CDR3 size: 15 residues. The germline V gene has CDR1 MNHEY and CDR2 SVGEGT. The CDR3 is CASSQYRGSQETQYF. CDR3 in DNA: TGTGCCAGCAGCCAATACAGGGGTTCTCAAGAGACCCAGTACTTC.

The rearrangement uses TRBV3-1 (or the pseudogene TRBV3-2) and TRBJ1-2; unclear D gene. The germline CDR1 and CDR2 sequences are LGHDT and YNNKEL (reference sequence). The CDR3 extends over 15 amino acids. Trimming shortened V by 0 bases and J by 7 bases, and 15 bases separated the two germline ends. The chain's CDR3 is CASSQETRSWSGYTF. The CDR3 DNA is TGTGCCAGCAGCCAAGAAACGCGGAGTTGGAGTGGCTACACCTTC.

The chain combines TRBV28 with TRBJ1-3, with D perhaps matching TRBD1 (5 bases). V was pared by 4 bases and J by 4 bases, with 17 bases between. This CDR3 region has 16 residues. Germline V gene data show CDR1 as MDHEN and CDR2 as SYDVKM. This CDR3 reads CASSSPGRVGGNTIYF. The CDR3 nucleotides read TGTGCCAGCAGTTCCCCGGGCAGGGTGGGAGGAAACACCATATATTTT.

The chain is built from TRBV30 and TRBJ1-2, with D tentatively TRBD1 (6 bases). The germline gives CDR1 GTSNPN, CDR2 SVGIG (reference sequence). The CDR3 extends over 14 amino acids. The V gene lost 1 base and the J gene lost 7 bases, with 16 bases spanning the gap. CDR3: CAWSEGRGVVGYTF. The CDR3 DNA is TGTGCCTGGAGTGAGGGCAGGGGAGTCGTTGGCTACACCTTC.

The chain links TRBV11-2 to TRBJ2-6; D might be TRBD1 (5 bases). Germline loops: CDR1 SGHAT, CDR2 FQNNGV. This CDR3 comprises 15 residues. The V end was cut by 5 bases, the J end by 0 bases, with 8 bases between. CDR3 amino acids: CASSPDSSGANVLTF. CDR3 bases: TGTGCCAGCAGCCCCGACAGCTCTGGGGCCAACGTCCTGACTTTC.

This chain joins TRBV29-1 and TRBJ2-1; D possibly corresponds to TRBD1 (5 bases). The CDR3 length is 15 residues. Germline CDR1 SQVTM, CDR2 ANQGSEA. V was clipped by 4 bases and J by 4 bases, with 17 bases between them. For the CDR3, the DNA is TGCAGCGTTGTTGGGGCGCCCACTGGGTACAATGAGCAGTTCTTC. Encoded protein: CSVVGAPTGYNEQFF.

This chain uses TRBV6-2 or TRBV6-3 with TRBJ2-7; D is uncertain. CDR3 size: 14 residues. V was shortened by 6 bases and J by 2 bases, with 14 bases between the two germline ends. The V gene's germline CDR1 is MNHEY and CDR2 SVGEGT. The chain's CDR3 is CASSPRNLTYEQYF. The CDR3 nucleotides are TGTGCCAGCAGCCCCAGGAATTTGACCTACGAGCAGTACTTC.

J is TRBJ2-1 and V is TRBV10-3; D is possibly TRBD2 (5 bases). Germline V gives CDR1 ENHRY, CDR2 SYGVKD. This CDR3 spans 15 amino acids. Between the trimmed V and J ends, which lost 6 bases and 6 bases, there was a span of 18 bases. CDR3 sequence: CAISLGLTVGNEQFF. CDR3 DNA sequence: TGTGCCATCAGCCTCGGACTTACCGTGGGCAATGAGCAGTTCTTC.

This clone was counted only a few times. The chain combines TRBV11-2 with TRBJ2-1; D uncertain. Germline loops: CDR1 SGHAT, CDR2 FQNNGV. Trimming took 3 bases from V and 13 from J, leaving 19 bases between them. This CDR3 is 14 amino acids long. DNA of the CDR3: TGTGCCAGCAGCTTTAGCCTTGAAAGACGGAAACAGTTCTTC. It specifies CASSFSLERRKQFF.

The gene calls are TRBV13 and TRBJ1-3, with no clear D. This CDR3 is built from 17 residues. V was pared by 0 bases and J by 0 bases, with 12 bases between. Germline CDR1 and CDR2: PRHDT and FYEKMQ (reference sequence). The CDR3 DNA sequence: TGTGCCAGCAGCTTAGGCCTAGCAGATTACTCTGGAAACACCATATATTTT. Translation: CASSLGLADYSGNTIYF.

The chain joins TRBV29-1 to TRBJ1-2, with a weak D call TRBD1 (6 bases). The germline CDR1 and CDR2 sequences are SQVTM and ANQGSEA. The CDR3 length is 11 residues. V was clipped by 5 bases and J by 8 bases, with 12 bases between them. The CDR3 sequence: CSVLAGDGYTF. CDR3 DNA sequence: TGCAGCGTTCTGGCAGGGGACGGCTACACCTTC.